This T cell receptor (beta chain) was identified in a study of T cell changes during pregnancy in multiple sclerosis. The assay was immunoSEQ multiplex PCR, and TCRdb's table has in-frame clones only and misses some. This table has about 30,000 clones, around 89% appearing once. The CDR3 has 14 amino acids. The V gene lost 4 bases and the J gene lost 5 bases, with 16 bases spanning the gap. Germline V gives CDR1 SGHRS, CDR2 YFSETQ. This sample comprised CD4+ T cells from peripheral blood mononuclear cells, obtained in the first trimester of pregnancy. The receptor was derived from a female donor in good health, enrolled as a control in a pregnancy study. This chain uses TRBV5-1 with TRBJ2-7; the D gene is possibly TRBD1 (6 bases). CDR3 loop: CASSIRGGPDEQYF. The CDR3 DNA reads as TGCGCCAGCAGCATCCGAGGGGGTCCGGACGAGCAGTACTTC.